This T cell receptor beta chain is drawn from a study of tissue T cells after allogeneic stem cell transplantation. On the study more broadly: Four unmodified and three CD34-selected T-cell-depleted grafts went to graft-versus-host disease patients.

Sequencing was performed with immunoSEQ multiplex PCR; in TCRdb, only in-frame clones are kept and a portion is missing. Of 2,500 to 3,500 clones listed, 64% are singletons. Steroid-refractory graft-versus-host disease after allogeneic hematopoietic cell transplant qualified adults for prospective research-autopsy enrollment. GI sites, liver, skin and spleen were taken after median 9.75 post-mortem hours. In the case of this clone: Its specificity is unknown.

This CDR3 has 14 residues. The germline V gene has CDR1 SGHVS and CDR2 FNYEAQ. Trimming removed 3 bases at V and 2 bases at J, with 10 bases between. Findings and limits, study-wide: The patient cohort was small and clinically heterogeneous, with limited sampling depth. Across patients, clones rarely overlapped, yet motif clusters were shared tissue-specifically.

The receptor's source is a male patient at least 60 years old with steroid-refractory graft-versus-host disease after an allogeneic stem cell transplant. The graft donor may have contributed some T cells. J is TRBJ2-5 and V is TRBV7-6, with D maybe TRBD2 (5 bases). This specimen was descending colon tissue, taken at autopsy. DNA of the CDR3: TGTGCCAGCAGCTTTGGCGGGCCACAAGAGACCCAGTACTTC. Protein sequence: CASSFGGPQETQYF.